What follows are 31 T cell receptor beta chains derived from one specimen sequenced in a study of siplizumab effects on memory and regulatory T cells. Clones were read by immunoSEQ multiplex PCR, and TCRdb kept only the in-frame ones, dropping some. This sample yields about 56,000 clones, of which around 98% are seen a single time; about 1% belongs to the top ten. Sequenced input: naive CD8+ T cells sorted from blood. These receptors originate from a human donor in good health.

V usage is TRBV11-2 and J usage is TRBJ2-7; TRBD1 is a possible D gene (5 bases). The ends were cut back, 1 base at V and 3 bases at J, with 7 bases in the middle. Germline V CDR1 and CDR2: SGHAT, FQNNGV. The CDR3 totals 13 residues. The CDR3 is CASSLGTGYEQYF. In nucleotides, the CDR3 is TGTGCCAGCAGCTTAGGAACAGGCTACGAGCAGTACTTC.

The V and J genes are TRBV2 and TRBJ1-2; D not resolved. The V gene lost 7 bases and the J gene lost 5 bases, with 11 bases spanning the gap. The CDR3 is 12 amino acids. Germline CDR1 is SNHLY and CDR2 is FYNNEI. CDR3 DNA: TGTGCCAGCAAGGAAGGAACTTATGGCTACACCTTC. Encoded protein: CASKEGTYGYTF. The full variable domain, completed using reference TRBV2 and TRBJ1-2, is EPEVTQTPSHQVTQMGQEVILRCVPISNHLYFYWYRQILGQKVEFLVSFYNNEISEKSEIFDDQFSVERPDGSNFTLKIRSTKLEDSAMYFCASKEGTYGYTFGSGTRLTVV.

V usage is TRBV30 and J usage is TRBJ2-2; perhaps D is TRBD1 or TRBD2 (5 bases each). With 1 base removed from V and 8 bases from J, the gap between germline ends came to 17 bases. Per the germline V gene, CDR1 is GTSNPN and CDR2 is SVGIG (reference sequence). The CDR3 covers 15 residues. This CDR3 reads CAWSATGTYGGELFF. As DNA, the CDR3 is TGTGCCTGGAGTGCCACCGGGACCTACGGAGGGGAGCTGTTTTTT.

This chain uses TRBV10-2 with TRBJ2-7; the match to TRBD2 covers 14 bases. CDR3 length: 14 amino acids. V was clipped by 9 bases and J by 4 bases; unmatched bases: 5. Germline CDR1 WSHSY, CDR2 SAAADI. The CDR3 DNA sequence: TGCGCCAGTGGACTAGCGGGAGGTGTGTACGAGCAGTACTTC. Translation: CASGLAGGVYEQYF.

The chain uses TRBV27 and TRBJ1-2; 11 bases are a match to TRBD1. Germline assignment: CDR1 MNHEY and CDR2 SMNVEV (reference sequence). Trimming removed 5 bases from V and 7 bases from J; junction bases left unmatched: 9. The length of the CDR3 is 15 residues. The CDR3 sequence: CASSIKDRGQGGYTF. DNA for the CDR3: TGTGCCAGCAGTATTAAGGACAGGGGGCAAGGTGGCTACACCTTC.

The CDR3 coding sequence is TGTGCCAGCACGGGGGGACTAGCGGGATCCTCTGCCTACTACAATGAGCAGTTCTTC. Amino acids: CASTGGLAGSSAYYNEQFF. V usage is TRBV2 and J usage is TRBJ2-1; 13 bases match TRBD2. V shed 7 bases, J shed 3 bases, and the junction held 15 bases outside the gene matches. Germline lookup yields CDR1 SNHLY and CDR2 FYNNEI. The CDR3 has 19 residues.

In DNA form, the CDR3 reads TGTGCCTGGAGTAATGACAGGGGCTCCTACGAGCAGTACTTC. This translates into CAWSNDRGSYEQYF. The rearrangement joins TRBV30 to TRBJ2-7; 8 bases align to TRBD1. The CDR3 covers 14 residues. CDR1 is GTSNPN, CDR2 SVGIG, per germline (reference sequence). V lost 2 bases to trimming and J lost 0 bases; unmatched junction nucleotides: 3.

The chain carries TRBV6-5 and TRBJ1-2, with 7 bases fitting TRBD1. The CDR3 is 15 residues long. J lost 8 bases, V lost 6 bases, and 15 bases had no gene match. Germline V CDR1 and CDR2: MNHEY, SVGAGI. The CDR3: CASSQNAGTVGGYTF. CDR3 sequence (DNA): TGTGCCAGCAGCCAAAATGCCGGGACAGTCGGCGGCTACACCTTC.

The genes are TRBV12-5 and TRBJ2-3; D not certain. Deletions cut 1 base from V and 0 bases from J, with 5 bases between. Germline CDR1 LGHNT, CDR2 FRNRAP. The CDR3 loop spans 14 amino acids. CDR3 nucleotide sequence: TGTGCTAGTGGTTTGGCGGCTAGCACAGATACGCAGTATTTT. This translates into CASGLAASTDTQYF.

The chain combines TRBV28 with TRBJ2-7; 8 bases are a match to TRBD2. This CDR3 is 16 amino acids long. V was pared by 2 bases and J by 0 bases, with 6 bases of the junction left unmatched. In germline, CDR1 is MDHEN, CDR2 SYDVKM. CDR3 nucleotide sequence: TGTGCCAGCAGTTTACAATCCAGCGGGAGCTCCTACGAGCAGTACTTC. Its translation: CASSLQSSGSSYEQYF.

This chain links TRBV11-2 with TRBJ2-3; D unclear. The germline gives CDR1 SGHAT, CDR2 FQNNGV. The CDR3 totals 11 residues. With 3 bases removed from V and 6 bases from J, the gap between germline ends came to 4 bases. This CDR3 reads CASSFTDTQYF. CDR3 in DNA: TGTGCCAGCAGCTTTACCGATACGCAGTATTTT.

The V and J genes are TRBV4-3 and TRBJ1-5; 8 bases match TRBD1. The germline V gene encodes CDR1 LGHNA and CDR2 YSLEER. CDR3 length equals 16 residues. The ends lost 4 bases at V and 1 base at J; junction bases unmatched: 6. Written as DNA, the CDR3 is TGCGCCAGCAGCCCCCGGACAGGGATCAGCAATCAGCCCCAGCATTTT. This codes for CASSPRTGISNQPQHF.

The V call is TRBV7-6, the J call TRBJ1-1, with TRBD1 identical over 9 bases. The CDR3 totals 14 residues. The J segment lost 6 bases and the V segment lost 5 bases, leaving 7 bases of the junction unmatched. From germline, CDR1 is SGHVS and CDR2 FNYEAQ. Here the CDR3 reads CASSLGQGWAEAFF. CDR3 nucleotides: TGTGCCAGCAGCCTGGGACAGGGATGGGCTGAAGCTTTCTTT.

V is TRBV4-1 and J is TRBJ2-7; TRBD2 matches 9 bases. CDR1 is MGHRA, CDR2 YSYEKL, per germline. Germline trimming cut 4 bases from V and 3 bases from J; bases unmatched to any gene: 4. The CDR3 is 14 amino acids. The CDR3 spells CASSPIAGDYEQYF. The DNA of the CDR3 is TGCGCCAGCAGCCCCATAGCGGGAGACTACGAGCAGTACTTC.

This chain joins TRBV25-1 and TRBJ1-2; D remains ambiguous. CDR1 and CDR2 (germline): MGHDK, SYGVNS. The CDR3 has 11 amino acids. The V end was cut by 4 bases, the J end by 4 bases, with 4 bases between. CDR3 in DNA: TGTGCCAGCAGTGCAGGCTATGGCTACACCTTC. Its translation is CASSAGYGYTF.

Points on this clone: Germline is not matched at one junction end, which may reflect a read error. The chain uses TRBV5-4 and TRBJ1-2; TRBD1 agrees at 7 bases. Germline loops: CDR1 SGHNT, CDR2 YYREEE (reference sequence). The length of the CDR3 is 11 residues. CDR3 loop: CASSFGQELNF. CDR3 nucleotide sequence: TGTGCCAGCAGCTTTGGACAGGAGTTAAACTTC.

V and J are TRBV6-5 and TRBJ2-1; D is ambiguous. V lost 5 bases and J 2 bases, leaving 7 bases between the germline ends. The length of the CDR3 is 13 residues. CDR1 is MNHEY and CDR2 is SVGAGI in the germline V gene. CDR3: CASSTGPYNEQFF. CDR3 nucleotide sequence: TGTGCCAGCAGTACCGGACCCTACAATGAGCAGTTCTTC.

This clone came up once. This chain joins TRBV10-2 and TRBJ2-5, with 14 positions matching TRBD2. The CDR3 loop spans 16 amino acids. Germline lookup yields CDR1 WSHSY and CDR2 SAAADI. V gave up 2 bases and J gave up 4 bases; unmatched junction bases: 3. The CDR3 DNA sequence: TGCGCCAGCAGTGAGGGGACTAGCGGGAGTTTAGAGACCCAGTACTTC. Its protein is CASSEGTSGSLETQYF.

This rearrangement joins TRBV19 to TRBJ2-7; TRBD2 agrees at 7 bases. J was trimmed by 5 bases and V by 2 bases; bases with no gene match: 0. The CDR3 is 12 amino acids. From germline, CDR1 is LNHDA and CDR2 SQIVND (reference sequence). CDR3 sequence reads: CASSISGDEQYF. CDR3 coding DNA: TGTGCCAGTAGTATAAGCGGGGACGAGCAGTACTTC.

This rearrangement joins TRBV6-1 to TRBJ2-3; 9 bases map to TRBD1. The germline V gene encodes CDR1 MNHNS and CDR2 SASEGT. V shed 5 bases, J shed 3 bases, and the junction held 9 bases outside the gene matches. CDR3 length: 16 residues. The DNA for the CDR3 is TGTGCCAGCAGTCAAGGTACAGGGGGCGAGACAGATACGCAGTATTTT. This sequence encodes CASSQGTGGETDTQYF.

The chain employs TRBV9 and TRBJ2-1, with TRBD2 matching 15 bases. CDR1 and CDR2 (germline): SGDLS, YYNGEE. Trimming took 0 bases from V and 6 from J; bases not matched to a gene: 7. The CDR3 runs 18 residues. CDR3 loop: CASSVAGLAGGGGNEQFF. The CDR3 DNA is TGTGCCAGCAGCGTAGCGGGACTAGCGGGAGGAGGGGGCAATGAGCAGTTCTTC.

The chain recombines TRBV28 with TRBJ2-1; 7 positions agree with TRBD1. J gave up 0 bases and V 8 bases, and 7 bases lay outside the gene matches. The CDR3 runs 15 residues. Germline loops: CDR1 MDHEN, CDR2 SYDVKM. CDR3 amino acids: CASRDRVSSYNEQFF. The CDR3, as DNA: TGTGCCAGCCGCGACAGGGTCAGCTCCTACAATGAGCAGTTCTTC.

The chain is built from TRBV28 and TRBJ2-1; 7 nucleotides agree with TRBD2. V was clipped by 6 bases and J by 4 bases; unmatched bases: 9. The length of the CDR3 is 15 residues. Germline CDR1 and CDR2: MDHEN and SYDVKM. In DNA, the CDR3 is TGTGCCAGCAGGATAGAGGGAGGGCGTTACAATGAGCAGTTCTTC. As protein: CASRIEGGRYNEQFF. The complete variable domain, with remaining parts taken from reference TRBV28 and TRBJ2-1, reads DVKVTQSSRYLVKRTGEKVFLECVQDMDHENMFWYRQDPGLGLRLIYFSYDVKMKEKGDIPEGYSVSREKKERFSLILESASTNQTSMYLCASRIEGGRYNEQFFGPGTRLTVL.

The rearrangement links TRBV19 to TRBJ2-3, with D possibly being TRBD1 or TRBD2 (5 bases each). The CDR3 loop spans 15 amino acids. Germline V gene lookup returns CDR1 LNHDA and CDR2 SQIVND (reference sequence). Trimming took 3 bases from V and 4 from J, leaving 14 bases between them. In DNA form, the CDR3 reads TGTGCCAGTAGTATTGCTTTCGGGGCAGCAGATACGCAGTATTTT. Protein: CASSIAFGAADTQYF.

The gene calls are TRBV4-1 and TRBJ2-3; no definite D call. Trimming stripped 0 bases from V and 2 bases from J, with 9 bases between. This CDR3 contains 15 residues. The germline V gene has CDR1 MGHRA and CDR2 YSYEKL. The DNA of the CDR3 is TGCGCCAGCAGCCAAGAACCTAGAGACACAGATACGCAGTATTTT. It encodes CASSQEPRDTDTQYF.

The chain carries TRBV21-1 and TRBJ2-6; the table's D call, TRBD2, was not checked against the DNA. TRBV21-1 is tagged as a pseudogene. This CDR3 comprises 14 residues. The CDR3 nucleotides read TGTGCCAGCAGTACTTACTCTGGGGCCAACGTCCTGACTTTC. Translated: CASSTYSGANVLTF.

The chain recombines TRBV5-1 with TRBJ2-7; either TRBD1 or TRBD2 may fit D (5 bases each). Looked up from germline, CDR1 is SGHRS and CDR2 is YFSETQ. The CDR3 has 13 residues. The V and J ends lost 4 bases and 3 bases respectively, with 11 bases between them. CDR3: CASSAGTFYEQYF. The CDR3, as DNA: TGCGCCAGCAGCGCCGGGACCTTCTACGAGCAGTACTTC.

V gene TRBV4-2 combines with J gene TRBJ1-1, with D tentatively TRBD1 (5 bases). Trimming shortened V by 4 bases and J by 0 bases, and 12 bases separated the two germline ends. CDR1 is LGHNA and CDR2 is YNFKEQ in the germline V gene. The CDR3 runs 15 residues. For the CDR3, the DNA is TGTGCCAGCAGCCCGGGGACCTGGGTGAACACTGAAGCTTTCTTT. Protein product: CASSPGTWVNTEAFF.

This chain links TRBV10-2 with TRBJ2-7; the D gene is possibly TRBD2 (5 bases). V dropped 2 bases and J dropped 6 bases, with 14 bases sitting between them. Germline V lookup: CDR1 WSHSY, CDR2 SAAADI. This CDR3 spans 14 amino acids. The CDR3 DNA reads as TGCGCCAGCAGTGAGCGGACTTCCCCTACCGAGCAGTACTTC. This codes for CASSERTSPTEQYF.

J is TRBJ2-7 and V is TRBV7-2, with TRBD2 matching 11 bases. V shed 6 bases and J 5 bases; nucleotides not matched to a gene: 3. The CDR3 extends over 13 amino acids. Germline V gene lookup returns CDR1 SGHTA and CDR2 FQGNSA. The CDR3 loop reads CASSSGRAHEQYF. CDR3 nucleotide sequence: TGTGCCAGCAGTAGCGGGAGGGCCCACGAGCAGTACTTC.

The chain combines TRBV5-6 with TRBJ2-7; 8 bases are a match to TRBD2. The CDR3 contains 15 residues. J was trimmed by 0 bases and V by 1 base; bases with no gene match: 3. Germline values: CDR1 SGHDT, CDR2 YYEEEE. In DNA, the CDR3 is TGTGCCAGCAGCTTGTGGCGGGGGGCCTCCTACGAGCAGTACTTC. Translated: CASSLWRGASYEQYF.